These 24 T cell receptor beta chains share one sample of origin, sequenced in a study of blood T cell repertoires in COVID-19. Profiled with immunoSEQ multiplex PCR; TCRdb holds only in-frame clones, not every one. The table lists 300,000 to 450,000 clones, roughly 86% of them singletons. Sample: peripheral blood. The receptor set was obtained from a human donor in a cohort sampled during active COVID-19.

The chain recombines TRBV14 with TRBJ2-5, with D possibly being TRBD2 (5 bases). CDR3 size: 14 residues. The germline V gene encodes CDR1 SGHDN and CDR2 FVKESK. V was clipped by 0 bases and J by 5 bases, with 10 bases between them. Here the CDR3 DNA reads TGTGCCAGCAGCCAAGATGGGAGAGGGGAGACCCAGTACTTC. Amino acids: CASSQDGRGETQYF.

The CDR3 DNA reads as TGCGCCAGCAGCTTAAGACTAGCGGACAATGAGCAGTTCTTC. It specifies CASSLRLADNEQFF. The chain is built from TRBV5-1 and TRBJ2-1; 9 nucleotides agree with TRBD2. Germline V gene data show CDR1 as SGHRS and CDR2 as YFSETQ. After removal of 2 bases from V and 5 bases from J, the junction contained 2 bases not matched to a gene. The CDR3 spans 14 residues.

In DNA, the CDR3 is TGTGCCAGCAGTCGAGGGAGACAGGGATACACTGAAGCTTTCTTT. It encodes CASSRGRQGYTEAFF. This chain links TRBV2 with TRBJ1-1; 7 bases are a match to TRBD1. This CDR3 region has 15 residues. Germline CDR1 reads SNHLY; CDR2 reads FYNNEI. With 5 bases clipped from V and 3 bases from J, the junction kept 9 bases outside the gene matches.

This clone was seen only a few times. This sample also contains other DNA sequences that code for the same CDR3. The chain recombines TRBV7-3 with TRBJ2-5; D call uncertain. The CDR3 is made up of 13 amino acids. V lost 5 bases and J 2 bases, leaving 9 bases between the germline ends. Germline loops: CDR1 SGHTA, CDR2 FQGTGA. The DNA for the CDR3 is TGTGCCAGCAGCCTTAGCCCGCAAGAGACCCAGTACTTC. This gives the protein CASSLSPQETQYF.

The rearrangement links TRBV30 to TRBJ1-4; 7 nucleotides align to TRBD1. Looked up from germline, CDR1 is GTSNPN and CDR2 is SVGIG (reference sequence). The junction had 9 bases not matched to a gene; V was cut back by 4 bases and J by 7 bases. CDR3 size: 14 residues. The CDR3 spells CAWNVTPGGEKLFF. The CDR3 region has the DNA TGTGCCTGGAATGTAACGCCAGGGGGTGAAAAACTGTTTTTT.

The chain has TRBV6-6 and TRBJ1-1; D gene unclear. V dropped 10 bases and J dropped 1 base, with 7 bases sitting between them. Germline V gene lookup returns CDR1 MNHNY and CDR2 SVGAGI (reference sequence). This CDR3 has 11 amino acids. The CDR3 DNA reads TGTGCCACCACAGAGAACACTGAAGCTTTCTTT. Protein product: CATTENTEAFF.

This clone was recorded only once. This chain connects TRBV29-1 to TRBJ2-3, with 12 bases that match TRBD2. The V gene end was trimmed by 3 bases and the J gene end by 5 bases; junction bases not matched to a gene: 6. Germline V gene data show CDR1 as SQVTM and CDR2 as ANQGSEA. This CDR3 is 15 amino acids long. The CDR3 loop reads CSVEPSGRAGDTQYF. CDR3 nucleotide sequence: TGCAGCGTTGAGCCTAGCGGGAGGGCCGGAGATACGCAGTATTTT.

CDR3 bases: TGTGCCAGTAGTCAGGACAGGGGAGAGACCCAGTACTTC. Translated, it gives CASSQDRGETQYF. The rearrangement uses TRBV19 and TRBJ2-5; 9 nucleotides line up with TRBD1. This CDR3 has 13 residues. Germline V lookup: CDR1 LNHDA, CDR2 SQIVND (reference sequence). Trimming took 5 bases from V and 4 from J; bases not matched to a gene: 2.

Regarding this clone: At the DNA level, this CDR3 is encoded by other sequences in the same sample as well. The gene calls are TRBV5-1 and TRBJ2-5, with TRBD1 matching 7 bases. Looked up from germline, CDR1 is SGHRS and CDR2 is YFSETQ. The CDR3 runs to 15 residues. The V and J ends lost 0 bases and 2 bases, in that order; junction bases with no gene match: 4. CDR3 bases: TGCGCCAGCAGCTTGGGGGGACAGTCGCAAGAGACCCAGTACTTC. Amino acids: CASSLGGQSQETQYF.

CDR3 amino acids: CASAPQRGKDYEQYF. In nucleotides, the CDR3 is TGTGCCAGCGCCCCCCAGCGGGGGAAAGACTACGAGCAGTACTTC. V usage is TRBV2 and J usage is TRBJ2-7, with TRBD2 matching over 8 bases. V was clipped by 8 bases and J by 3 bases; unmatched bases: 12. CDR1 and CDR2 from the germline V gene are SNHLY and FYNNEI. This CDR3 contains 15 residues.

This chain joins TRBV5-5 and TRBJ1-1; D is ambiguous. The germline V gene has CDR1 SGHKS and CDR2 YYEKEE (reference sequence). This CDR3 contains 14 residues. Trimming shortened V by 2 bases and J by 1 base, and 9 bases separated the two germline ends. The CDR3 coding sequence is TGTGCCAGCAGCTTCGGACTGTCGAACACTGAAGCTTTCTTT. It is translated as CASSFGLSNTEAFF.

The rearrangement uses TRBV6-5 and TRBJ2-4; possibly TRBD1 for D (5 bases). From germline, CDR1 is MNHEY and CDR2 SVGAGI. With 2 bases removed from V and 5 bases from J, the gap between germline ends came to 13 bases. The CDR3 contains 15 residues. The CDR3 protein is CASSYGADLENIQYF. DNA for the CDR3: TGTGCCAGCAGTTACGGGGCCGACTTGGAAAACATTCAGTACTTC.

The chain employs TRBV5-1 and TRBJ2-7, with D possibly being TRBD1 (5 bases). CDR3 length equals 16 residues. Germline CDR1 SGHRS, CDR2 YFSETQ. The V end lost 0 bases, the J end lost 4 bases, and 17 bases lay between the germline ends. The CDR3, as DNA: TGCGCCAGCAGCTTGGGGCCCTCAAAAGGGGTGTACGAGCAGTACTTC. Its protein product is CASSLGPSKGVYEQYF.

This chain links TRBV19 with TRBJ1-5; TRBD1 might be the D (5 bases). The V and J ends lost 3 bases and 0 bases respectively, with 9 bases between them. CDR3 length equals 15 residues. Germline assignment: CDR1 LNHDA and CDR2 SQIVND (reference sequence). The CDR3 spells CASSIGDYSNQPQHF. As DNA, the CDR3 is TGTGCCAGTAGTATTGGGGACTATAGCAATCAGCCCCAGCATTTT.

Written as DNA, the CDR3 is TGTGCCAGCAGCTTAGGGCAGGGCTATGGCTACACCTTC. It codes for CASSLGQGYGYTF. The rearrangement uses TRBV7-8 and TRBJ1-2; TRBD1 is a possible D gene (5 bases). Deletions cut 1 base from V and 4 bases from J, with 7 bases between. Germline CDR1 is SGHVS and CDR2 is FQNEAQ. The CDR3 consists of 13 residues. Looking up the rest from reference TRBV7-8 and TRBJ1-2 gives the full variable domain: GAGVSQSPRYKVAKRGQDVALRCDPISGHVSLFWYQQALGQGPEFLTYFQNEAQLDKSGLPSDRFFAERPEGSVSTLKIQRTQQEDSAVYLCASSLGQGYGYTFGSGTRLTVV.

CDR3 protein: CASSLEGGNTEAFF. The CDR3 DNA reads as TGTGCCAGCAGCTTAGAAGGAGGGAACACTGAAGCTTTCTTT. The V call is TRBV7-9, the J call TRBJ1-1; D is unresolved. The ends were cut back, 1 base at V and 1 base at J, with 7 bases in the middle. This CDR3 is built from 14 residues. Germline V gene lookup returns CDR1 SEHNR and CDR2 FQNEAQ (reference sequence).

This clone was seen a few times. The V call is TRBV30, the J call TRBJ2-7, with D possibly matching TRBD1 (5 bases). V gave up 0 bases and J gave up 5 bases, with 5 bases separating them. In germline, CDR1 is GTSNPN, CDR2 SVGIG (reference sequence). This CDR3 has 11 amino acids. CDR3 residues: CAWSVGDEQYF. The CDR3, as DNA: TGTGCCTGGAGTGTAGGGGACGAGCAGTACTTC.

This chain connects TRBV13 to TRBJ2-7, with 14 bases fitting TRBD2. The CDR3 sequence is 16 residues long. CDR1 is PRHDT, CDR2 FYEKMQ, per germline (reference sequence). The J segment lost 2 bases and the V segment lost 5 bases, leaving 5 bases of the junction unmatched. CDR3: CASSARLAGGPYEQYF. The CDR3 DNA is TGTGCCAGCAGCGCCCGACTAGCGGGGGGGCCCTACGAGCAGTACTTC.

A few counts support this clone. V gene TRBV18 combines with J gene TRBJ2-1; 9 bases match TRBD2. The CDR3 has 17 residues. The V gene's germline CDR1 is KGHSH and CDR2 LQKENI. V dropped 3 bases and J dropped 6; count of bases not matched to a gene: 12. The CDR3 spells CASSPTRAGGSPNEQFF. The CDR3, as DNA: TGTGCCAGCTCACCCACTAGAGCGGGAGGTTCCCCCAATGAGCAGTTCTTC. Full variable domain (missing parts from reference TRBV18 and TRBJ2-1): NAGVMQNPRHLVRRRGQEARLRCSPMKGHSHVYWYRQLPEEGLKFMVYLQKENIIDESGMPKERFSAEFPKEGPSILRIQQVVRGDSAAYFCASSPTRAGGSPNEQFFGPGTRLTVL.

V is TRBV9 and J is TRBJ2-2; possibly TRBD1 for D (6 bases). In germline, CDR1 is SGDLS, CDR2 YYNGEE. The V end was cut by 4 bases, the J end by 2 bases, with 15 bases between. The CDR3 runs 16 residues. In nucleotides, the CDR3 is TGTGCCAGCAGCCTCCGGACCAGGGGAAACACCGGGGAGCTGTTTTTT. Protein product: CASSLRTRGNTGELFF.

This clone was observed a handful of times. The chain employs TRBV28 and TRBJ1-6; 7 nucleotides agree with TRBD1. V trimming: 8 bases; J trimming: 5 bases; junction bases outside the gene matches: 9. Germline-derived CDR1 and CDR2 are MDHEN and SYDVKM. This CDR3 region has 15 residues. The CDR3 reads CASGGAGGNNSPLHF. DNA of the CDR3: TGTGCCAGCGGGGGCGCAGGGGGAAATAATTCACCCCTCCACTTT.

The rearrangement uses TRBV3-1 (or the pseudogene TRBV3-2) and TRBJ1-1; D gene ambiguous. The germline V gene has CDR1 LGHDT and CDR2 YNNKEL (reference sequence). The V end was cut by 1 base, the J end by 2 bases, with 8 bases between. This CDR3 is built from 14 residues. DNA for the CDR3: TGTGCCAGCAGCCAAGGGACTTACAACACTGAAGCTTTCTTT. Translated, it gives CASSQGTYNTEAFF.

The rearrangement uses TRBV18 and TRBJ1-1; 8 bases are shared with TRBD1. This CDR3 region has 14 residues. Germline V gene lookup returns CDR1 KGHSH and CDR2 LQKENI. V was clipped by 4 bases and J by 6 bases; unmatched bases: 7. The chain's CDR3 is CASSLSRQGSEAFF. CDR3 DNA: TGTGCCAGCTCACTGTCTAGACAGGGGTCTGAAGCTTTCTTT. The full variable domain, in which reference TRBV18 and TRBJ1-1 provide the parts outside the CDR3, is NAGVMQNPRHLVRRRGQEARLRCSPMKGHSHVYWYRQLPEEGLKFMVYLQKENIIDESGMPKERFSAEFPKEGPSILRIQQVVRGDSAAYFCASSLSRQGSEAFFGQGTRLTVV.

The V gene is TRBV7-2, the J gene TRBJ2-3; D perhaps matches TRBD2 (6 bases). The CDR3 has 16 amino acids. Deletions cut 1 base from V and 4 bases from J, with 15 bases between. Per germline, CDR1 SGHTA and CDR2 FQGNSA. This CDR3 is CASSLGPGSFPDTQYF. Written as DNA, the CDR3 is TGTGCCAGCAGCTTAGGACCCGGGAGTTTCCCAGATACGCAGTATTTT.